The clone carrying this T cell receptor (beta chain) appeared once. This sample was included in a study of siplizumab effects on memory and regulatory T cells. Deletions cut 6 bases from V and 4 bases from J, with 10 bases between. The CDR3 has 14 amino acids. Germline V lookup: CDR1 LNHDA, CDR2 SQIVND (reference sequence). Generated by immunoSEQ multiplex PCR, the TCRdb table keeps only in-frame clones and is missing some. The table shows around 100,000 clones, with about 95% occurring only once. This TCR derives from a human donor in good health. The gene calls are TRBV19 and TRBJ2-6, with a tentative D call TRBD2 (5 bases). The sequencing input was non-Treg CD4+ T cells sorted from blood. This CDR3 reads CASRKEAGANVLTF. The DNA of the CDR3 is TGTGCCAGTAGGAAGGAGGCCGGGGCCAACGTCCTGACTTTC.